This T cell receptor (beta chain) was observed in a study of blood T cell repertoires in COVID-19. Turning to the study itself: Samples of COVID-19 (acute and convalescent) were obtained from the United States, Italy and Spain. PBMCs, B-cell-depleted T cells, or T cells were the source of the cDNA or gDNA that made up the material.

Trimming removed 1 base at V and 2 bases at J, with 10 bases between. The length of the CDR3 is 15 residues. The germline gives CDR1 SGHNT, CDR2 YYREEE (reference sequence). Produced via immunoSEQ multiplex PCR; TCRdb's table is partial and in-frame only. This table has 50,000 to 70,000 clones, about 70% appearing once. The rearrangement joins TRBV5-4 to TRBJ2-1; D remains ambiguous. The TCR comes from a man over 45 with active or convalescent COVID-19. The specimen was peripheral blood. The CDR3 loop is CASSLSGPAYNEQFF. CDR3 bases: TGTGCCAGCAGCTTGAGTGGGCCCGCCTACAATGAGCAGTTCTTC. Complete variable domain (other parts from reference TRBV5-4 and TRBJ2-1): ETGVTQSPTHLIKTRGQQVTLRCSSQSGHNTVSWYQQALGQGPQFIFQYYREEENGRGNFPPRFSGLQFPNYSSELNVNALELDDSALYLCASSLSGPAYNEQFFGPGTRLTVL.